The 27 T cell receptor beta chains below were found in one sample sequenced in a study of radiotherapy plus CTLA-4 blockade in lung cancer. Assay used: immunoSEQ multiplex PCR; TCRdb lists only in-frame clones, some missing. The profile shows tens of thousands of clones, 79% of them singletons. The specimen comprised peripheral blood, sampled from a patient treated with radiotherapy plus ipilimumab. Every receptor here comes from a human donor with non-small cell lung cancer that progressed on radiotherapy plus ipilimumab.

V gene TRBV28 combines with J gene TRBJ1-2; 9 bases fit TRBD1. The CDR3 is 13 residues long. V dropped 5 bases and J dropped 11; count of bases not matched to a gene: 9. Germline V gene sequence: CDR1 MDHEN, CDR2 SYDVKM. The CDR3 spells CASSDGTGYRYTF. The CDR3 coding sequence is TGTGCCAGCAGTGACGGGACAGGGTATCGTTACACCTTC.

The CDR3 nucleotides read TGTGCCAGCAGTCCGCCGCGGTACAATGAGCAGTTCTTC. It yields the protein CASSPPRYNEQFF. V and J are TRBV28 and TRBJ2-1; D remains ambiguous. CDR1 is MDHEN and CDR2 is SYDVKM in the germline V gene. This CDR3 region has 13 residues. V dropped 5 bases and J dropped 4 bases, with 9 bases sitting between them.

This clone was recorded only once. This rearrangement joins TRBV19 to TRBJ1-4; TRBD1 might be the D (5 bases). Trimming cost V 5 bases and J 10 bases, with 17 bases left between them. Germline V lookup: CDR1 LNHDA, CDR2 SQIVND (reference sequence). This CDR3 has 14 residues. The CDR3 bases are TGTGCCAGTAGTCTCCCAGGGCTTGATGGAAAACTGTTTTTT. It codes for CASSLPGLDGKLFF.

This clone showed up just a few times. The J gene is TRBJ2-1, the V gene TRBV15; D may correspond to TRBD1 or TRBD2 (5 bases each). The CDR3 contains 16 residues. Trimming pared 1 base from V and 7 bases from J, leaving 17 bases between. Germline assignment: CDR1 LNHNV and CDR2 YYDKDF (reference sequence). CDR3 loop: CATSRAQGVGKNEQFF. The CDR3 region has the DNA TGTGCCACCAGCAGAGCGCAGGGAGTGGGCAAGAATGAGCAGTTCTTC.

The rearrangement uses TRBV10-3 and TRBJ1-2; D remains unclear. V was clipped by 4 bases and J by 2 bases, with 8 bases between them. Germline values: CDR1 ENHRY, CDR2 SYGVKD. The CDR3 sequence is 13 residues long. CDR3 DNA sequence: TGTGCCATCAGTGCTGACCAGAACTATGGCTACACCTTC. The encoded protein is CAISADQNYGYTF.

This clone has more than one count but fewer than ten. This sequence joins TRBV6-6 and TRBJ1-4; TRBD1 matches 9 bases. V was pared by 6 bases and J by 6 bases, with 8 bases of the junction left unmatched. The CDR3 spans 15 residues. Looked up from germline, CDR1 is MNHNY and CDR2 is SVGAGI (reference sequence). The CDR3 DNA reads TGTGCCAGCAGCCGGAAGGGACAGGGTGATGAAAAACTGTTTTTT. Translating gives CASSRKGQGDEKLFF.

The rearrangement uses TRBV7-2 and TRBJ2-5; the match to TRBD2 covers 7 bases. CDR3 length: 14 amino acids. Losses at the gene ends were 3 bases for V and 5 bases for J; bases not matched to a gene: 6. Germline values: CDR1 SGHTA, CDR2 FQGNSA. DNA of the CDR3: TGTGCCAGCAGCTTCCAGCGGGGAGGGGAGACCCAGTACTTC. It yields the protein CASSFQRGGETQYF.

The chain links TRBV27 to TRBJ1-1; D possibly corresponds to TRBD1 (6 bases). Between the trimmed V and J ends, which lost 5 bases and 0 bases, there was a span of 13 bases. The CDR3 consists of 15 residues. In germline, CDR1 is MNHEY, CDR2 SMNVEV (reference sequence). CDR3 protein: CASSPSGALNTEAFF. The CDR3 region has the DNA TGTGCCAGCAGTCCTTCAGGGGCCCTGAACACTGAAGCTTTCTTT.

V usage is TRBV5-5 and J usage is TRBJ1-5; D ambiguous. The CDR3 spans 14 residues. Germline V gene sequence: CDR1 SGHKS, CDR2 YYEKEE (reference sequence). V lost 4 bases to trimming and J lost 0 bases, with 8 bases between them. CDR3 sequence: CASSQGYSNQPQHF. CDR3 nucleotides: TGTGCCAGCAGCCAAGGGTATAGCAATCAGCCCCAGCATTTT.

The V gene is TRBV2, the J gene TRBJ1-4; D possibly corresponds to TRBD1 (5 bases). Trimming pared 6 bases from V and 4 bases from J, leaving 12 bases between. The CDR3 totals 14 residues. CDR1 SNHLY and CDR2 FYNNEI come from the germline V gene. The CDR3, as DNA: TGTGCCAGCAGAATAGGACAAGTTAATGAAAAACTGTTTTTT. This codes for CASRIGQVNEKLFF. Based on the CDR3 plus reference TRBV2 and TRBJ1-4, the full variable domain is EPEVTQTPSHQVTQMGQEVILRCVPISNHLYFYWYRQILGQKVEFLVSFYNNEISEKSEIFDDQFSVERPDGSNFTLKIRSTKLEDSAMYFCASRIGQVNEKLFFGSGTQLSVL.

The CDR3 here is CASSPSGGPVNEQFF. CDR3 in DNA: TGTGCCAGCAGCCCTTCGGGGGGACCCGTGAATGAGCAGTTCTTC. The rearrangement uses TRBV7-9 and TRBJ2-1; 7 positions match TRBD2. V shed 5 bases and J 7 bases; nucleotides not matched to a gene: 11. CDR1 is SEHNR and CDR2 is FQNEAQ in the germline V gene (reference sequence). The CDR3 is 15 amino acids.

The chain's CDR3 is CAWSARGTPLHF. The CDR3 DNA sequence: TGTGCCTGGAGTGCCCGGGGCACACCCCTCCACTTT. The chain combines TRBV30 with TRBJ1-6; the D gene is possibly TRBD1 (5 bases). Per germline, CDR1 GTSNPN and CDR2 SVGIG (reference sequence). This CDR3 contains 12 residues. V was shortened by 1 base and J by 11 bases, with 9 bases between the two germline ends.

This clone has only one observation. The chain carries TRBV6-1 and TRBJ2-3; D gene ambiguous. The CDR3 loop spans 14 amino acids. V shed 2 bases and J shed 4 bases, with 10 bases lying between them. CDR1 MNHNS and CDR2 SASEGT come from the germline V gene. The CDR3 sequence: CASSERTAADTQYF. DNA of the CDR3: TGTGCCAGCAGTGAAAGGACGGCGGCAGATACGCAGTATTTT.

The V and J genes are TRBV7-2 and TRBJ1-5, with a tentative D call TRBD1 (6 bases). Looked up from germline, CDR1 is SGHTA and CDR2 is FQGNSA. This CDR3 comprises 14 residues. V was cut by 5 bases and J by 7 bases, with 15 bases left in between. CDR3 protein: CASSINRDGQPQHF. CDR3 nucleotides: TGTGCCAGCAGCATTAACAGGGATGGCCAGCCCCAGCATTTT.

For the CDR3, the DNA is TGCGCCAGCAGCTTAACCGGGACAGGGTACACCTACGAGCAGTACTTC. It yields the protein CASSLTGTGYTYEQYF. The chain employs TRBV4-1 and TRBJ2-7; 9 bases line up with TRBD1. Germline V gene sequence: CDR1 MGHRA, CDR2 YSYEKL. CDR3 length equals 16 residues. J was trimmed by 2 bases and V by 5 bases; bases with no gene match: 10.

V is TRBV7-2 and J is TRBJ2-7; no definite D call. The length of the CDR3 is 12 residues. Looked up from germline, CDR1 is SGHTA and CDR2 is FQGNSA. V was trimmed by 5 bases and J by 0 bases, leaving 5 bases between them. CDR3 in DNA: TGTGCCAGCAGCGAGCACTCCTACGAGCAGTACTTC. Its translation is CASSEHSYEQYF.

The gene calls are TRBV19 and TRBJ2-1; weak D call: TRBD2 (5 bases). This CDR3 comprises 15 residues. Trimming pared 1 base from V and 3 bases from J, leaving 10 bases between. CDR1 is LNHDA, CDR2 SQIVND, per germline (reference sequence). CDR3 in DNA: TGTGCCAGTAGTATAGGGACTGCAATCTACAATGAGCAGTTCTTC. It codes for CASSIGTAIYNEQFF.

The genes are TRBV13 and TRBJ2-1; D ambiguous. The V and J ends lost 5 bases and 9 bases respectively, with 11 bases between them. This CDR3 comprises 12 residues. Germline V CDR1 and CDR2: PRHDT, FYEKMQ (reference sequence). The DNA for the CDR3 is TGTGCCAGCAGCGAGGTATCCGGTGAGCAGTTCTTC. Its protein product is CASSEVSGEQFF.

The genes are TRBV15 and TRBJ1-4; D is unclear. Germline CDR1 is LNHNV and CDR2 is YYDKDF (reference sequence). There are 15 residues in the CDR3. V gave up 0 bases and J gave up 6 bases, with 11 bases separating them. CDR3 DNA sequence: TGTGCCACCAGCAGAGATAAGGCCTGGGATGAAAAACTGTTTTTT. The encoded protein is CATSRDKAWDEKLFF. Looking up the rest from reference TRBV15 and TRBJ1-4 gives the full variable domain: DAMVIQNPRYQVTQFGKPVTLSCSQTLNHNVMYWYQQKSSQAPKLLFHYYDKDFNNEADTPDNFQSRRPNTSFCFLDIRSPGLGDTAMYLCATSRDKAWDEKLFFGSGTQLSVL.

V is TRBV27 and J is TRBJ2-4; D might be TRBD1 (5 bases). V dropped 1 base and J dropped 8 bases, with 9 bases sitting between them. Germline V gene lookup returns CDR1 MNHEY and CDR2 SMNVEV (reference sequence). This CDR3 contains 13 residues. The CDR3 sequence: CASSLFPRDIQYF. The DNA for the CDR3 is TGTGCCAGCAGTTTATTCCCCAGGGACATTCAGTACTTC.

The rearrangement links TRBV21-1 to TRBJ1-2. TRBV21-1 is a known pseudogene. The CDR3 runs to 11 residues. Here the CDR3 DNA reads TGTGCCAGCAGCGACAACTATGGCTACACCTTC. Its translation: CASSDNYGYTF.

The chain links TRBV6-1 to TRBJ1-1; D remains unclear. Germline lookup yields CDR1 MNHNS and CDR2 SASEGT. The V end was cut by 6 bases, the J end by 3 bases, with 11 bases between. The CDR3 sequence is 13 residues long. The CDR3 loop reads CASSPRRDTEAFF. The DNA for the CDR3 is TGTGCCAGCAGCCCCCGGAGGGACACTGAAGCTTTCTTT.

The chain couples TRBV5-1 to TRBJ2-7, with unresolved D. CDR3 length: 13 amino acids. V was clipped by 5 bases and J by 5 bases, with 14 bases between them. Germline V gene data show CDR1 as SGHRS and CDR2 as YFSETQ. The chain's CDR3 is CASREHAKDEQYF. In DNA, the CDR3 is TGCGCCAGCAGAGAACACGCCAAGGACGAGCAGTACTTC.

The chain employs TRBV5-1 and TRBJ2-7; 9 positions match TRBD2. Germline CDR1 reads SGHRS; CDR2 reads YFSETQ. V lost 0 bases, J lost 6 bases, and 7 bases stayed unmatched. The CDR3 consists of 15 residues. The CDR3 sequence is CASSLGVAGVGEQYF. The CDR3 DNA reads TGCGCCAGCAGCTTGGGGGTAGCGGGAGTGGGCGAGCAGTACTTC.

This chain links TRBV15 with TRBJ1-5, with TRBD1 matching over 7 bases. From germline, CDR1 is LNHNV and CDR2 YYDKDF (reference sequence). CDR3 length equals 17 residues. Trimming removed 0 bases from V and 5 bases from J; junction bases left unmatched: 10. The CDR3 DNA reads TGTGCCACCAGCAGAGATACCTGGGACAGACGTTATCAGCCCCAGCATTTT. Translated, it gives CATSRDTWDRRYQPQHF.

To note about this clone: Sequence at one end of the junction differs from germline and may be a read error. V and J are TRBV7-2 and TRBJ2-1; TRBD2 matches 7 bases. There are 15 residues in the CDR3. Germline lookup yields CDR1 SGHTA and CDR2 FQGNSA. CDR3 DNA sequence: TGTGCCAGCAGCCCCTATGGGGGGGAATACAGTGAGCAGTTCTTC. It yields the protein CASSPYGGEYSEQFF.

The sample holds one count of this clone. The V and J genes are TRBV2 and TRBJ2-5; the D is unclear. Between the trimmed V and J ends, which lost 4 bases and 9 bases, there was a span of 9 bases. Germline V gene sequence: CDR1 SNHLY, CDR2 FYNNEI. The CDR3 is 11 amino acids. CDR3 bases: TGTGCCAGCAGTGCCCTCCTGGCCCAGTACTTC. Amino acid sequence: CASSALLAQYF.